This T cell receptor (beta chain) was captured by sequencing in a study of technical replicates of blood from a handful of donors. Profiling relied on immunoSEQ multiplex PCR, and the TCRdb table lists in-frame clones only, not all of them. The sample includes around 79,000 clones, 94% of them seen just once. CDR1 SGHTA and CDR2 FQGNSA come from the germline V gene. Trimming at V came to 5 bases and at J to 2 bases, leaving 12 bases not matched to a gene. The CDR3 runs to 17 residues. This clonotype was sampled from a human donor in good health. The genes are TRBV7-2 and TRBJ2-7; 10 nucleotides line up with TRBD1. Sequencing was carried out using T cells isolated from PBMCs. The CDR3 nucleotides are TGTGCCAGCAGCGAGGCCGGGACAGGGGCGCCTCCCTACGAGCAGTACTTC. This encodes CASSEAGTGAPPYEQYF.